The sequence of this TCR beta chain was determined in a study of cytomegalovirus exposure and HLA in healthy donors. Here immunoSEQ multiplex PCR was the method, and the copy in TCRdb shows in-frame clones only, minus some. The sample consists of 300,000 to 400,000 clones, roughly 88% of them appearing once. Germline V gives CDR1 LNHDA, CDR2 SQIVND (reference sequence). Germline trimming cut 5 bases from V and 2 bases from J; bases unmatched to any gene: 7. CDR3 length equals 15 residues. The donors were part of the validation cohort of around 110 subjects. That cohort was separate from the first cohort, which comprised 666 subjects.

What was sequenced was PBMCs. The sequence was collected from a woman between 18 and 29 years old in good health and CMV-seronegative. This chain joins TRBV19 and TRBJ2-3, with TRBD2 matching 7 bases. The CDR3 nucleotides are TGTGCCAGTAGTCCTGGGGAGGGGCTCACAGATACGCAGTATTTT. Residues: CASSPGEGLTDTQYF. The full variable domain, with the rest looked up from reference TRBV19 and TRBJ2-3, is DGGITQSPKYLFRKEGQNVTLSCEQNLNHDAMYWYRQDPGQGLRLIYYSQIVNDFQKGDIAEGYSVSREKKESFPLTVTSAQKNPTAFYLCASSPGEGLTDTQYFGPGTRLTVL.